The rows below give T cell receptor beta chains drawn from one sample of a study of PD-L1 blockade in urothelial cancer. Clones were read by immunoSEQ multiplex PCR, and TCRdb kept only the in-frame ones, dropping some. The repertoire holds nearly 50,000 clones, with approximately 78% as singletons. The sample consisted of PBMCs, taken around atezolizumab (anti-PD-L1) treatment. These receptors originate from a man in his 70s with urothelial cancer. The conserved cysteine and the conserved F or W are not part of the CDR3 here.

TRBV18	TRBJ2-7	ASSVWREGPPEQY
TRBV28	TRBJ2-5	ASSHRRTAQETQY
TRBV28	TRBJ1-1	ASSFGSTGGGDTEAF
TRBV11-2	TRBJ2-5	ASSLAETQY
TRBV28	TRBJ2-6	ASRPQSGTKNSGANVLT
TRBV29-1	TRBJ2-2	SVAAGTGIGTGELF
TRBV6-5	TRBJ2-1	ASTQGISGNEEQF
TRBV28	TRBJ2-7	ASSPQQGARNEQY
TRBV6-4	TRBJ2-2	ASSDGLASTGELF
TRBV4-2	TRBJ1-2	ASSQDSYGYT
TRBV7-3	TRBJ2-7	ASSPNRQSPRAY
TRBV5-1	TRBJ2-3	ASALDRGADTQY
TRBV19	TRBJ2-3	ASSIIGKTSGTTDTQY
TRBV7-9	TRBJ1-4	ASSLAAGAREKLF
TRBV7-8	TRBJ2-1	ASSGVGLAGYNEQF
TRBV10-1	TRBJ2-5	ASSVSCSQTQY
TRBV19	TRBJ1-1	ASSRGQGGTEAF
TRBV12-5	TRBJ2-3	ASGLDPADTQY
TRBV7-3	TRBJ2-1	ASSMLSFNEQF
TRBV29-1	TRBJ1-2	SFTGTGTNYGYT
TRBV7-6	TRBJ2-1	ASSSLAGSYNEQF
TRBV5-1	TRBJ2-7	ASSFRGRAADEQY
TRBV28	TRBJ1-5	ASRPGTGVRWAQH
TRBV2	TRBJ1-5	ASRTGISQGAGQPQH
TRBV28	TRBJ1-2	ASSFLGNYGYT
TRBV7-7	TRBJ2-5	ASSFLVLQETQY
TRBV5-1	TRBJ2-5	ASSLALNQETQY
TRBV2	TRBJ1-1	ASSSGGPTIMNTEAF
TRBV2	TRBJ2-7	ASHRDYEQY
TRBV19	TRBJ1-2	ASSNNRRLNYGYT
TRBV5-1	TRBJ2-3	ASSFRLAGEADTQY
TRBV6-5	TRBJ2-3	ASGTSGRVADTQY
TRBV7-9	TRBJ1-1	ASSQTSGGFEAF
TRBV6-1	TRBJ2-7	ASSEAGPALYEQY
TRBV11-3	TRBJ2-1	ASSLGLTSGRESEQF
TRBV27	TRBJ1-1	ASSYIINTEAF
TRBV2	TRBJ1-2	ASRSFGYT
TRBV19	TRBJ2-5	ASRGTSGSPETQY
TRBV19	TRBJ2-6	ASSGLRQGGAVLT
TRBV30	TRBJ1-2	AWSHNPYYGYT
TRBV19	TRBJ2-1	ASSMGGASYNEQF
TRBV5-5	TRBJ2-2	ASSSTGSIGELF
TRBV28	TRBJ1-3	ASSSGGGSGNTIY
TRBV19	TRBJ2-6	ASRMTGGEFAGANVLT
TRBV2	TRBJ1-5	ASSGQGRNQPQH
TRBV7-9	TRBJ1-1	ASSLGRGAF
TRBV11-3	TRBJ2-1	ASSLRTSGTPHNEQF